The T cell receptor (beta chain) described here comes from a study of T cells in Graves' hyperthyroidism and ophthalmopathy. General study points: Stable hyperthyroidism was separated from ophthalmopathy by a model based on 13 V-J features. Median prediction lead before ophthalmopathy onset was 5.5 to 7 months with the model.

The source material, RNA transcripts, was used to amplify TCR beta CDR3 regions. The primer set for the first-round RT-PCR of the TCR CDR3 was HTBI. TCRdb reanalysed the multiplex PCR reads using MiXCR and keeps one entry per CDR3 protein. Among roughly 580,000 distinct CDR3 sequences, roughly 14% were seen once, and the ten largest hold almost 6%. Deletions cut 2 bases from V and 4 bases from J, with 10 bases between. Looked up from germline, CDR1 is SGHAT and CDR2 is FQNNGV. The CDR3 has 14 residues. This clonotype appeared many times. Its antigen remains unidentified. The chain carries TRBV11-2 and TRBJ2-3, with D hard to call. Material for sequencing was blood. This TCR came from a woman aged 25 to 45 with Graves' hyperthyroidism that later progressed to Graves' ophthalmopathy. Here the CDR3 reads CASSLLLPSDTQYF. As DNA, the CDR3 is TGTGCCAGCAGCTTACTTTTGCCGTCAGATACGCAGTATTTT.